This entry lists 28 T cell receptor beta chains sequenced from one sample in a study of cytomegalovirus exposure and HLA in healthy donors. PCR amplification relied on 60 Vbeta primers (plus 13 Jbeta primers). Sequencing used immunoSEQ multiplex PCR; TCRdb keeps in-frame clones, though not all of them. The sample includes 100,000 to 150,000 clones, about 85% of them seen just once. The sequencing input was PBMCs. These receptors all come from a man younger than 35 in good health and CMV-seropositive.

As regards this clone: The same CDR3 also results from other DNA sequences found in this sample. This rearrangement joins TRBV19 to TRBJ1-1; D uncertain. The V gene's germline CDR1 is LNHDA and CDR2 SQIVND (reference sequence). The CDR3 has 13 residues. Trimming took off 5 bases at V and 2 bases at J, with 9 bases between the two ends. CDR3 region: CASSFESNTEAFF. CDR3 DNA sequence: TGTGCCAGTAGTTTCGAGAGTAACACTGAAGCTTTCTTT.

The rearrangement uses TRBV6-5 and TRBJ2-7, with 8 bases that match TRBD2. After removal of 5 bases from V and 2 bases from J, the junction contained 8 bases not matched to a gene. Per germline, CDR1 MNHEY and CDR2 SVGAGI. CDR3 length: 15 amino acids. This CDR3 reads CASSRSGGETYEQYF. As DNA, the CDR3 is TGTGCCAGCAGTCGAAGCGGGGGCGAGACCTACGAGCAGTACTTC.

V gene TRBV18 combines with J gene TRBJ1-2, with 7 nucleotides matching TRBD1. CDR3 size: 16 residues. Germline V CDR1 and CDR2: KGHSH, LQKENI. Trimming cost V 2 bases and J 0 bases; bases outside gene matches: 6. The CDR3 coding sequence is TGTGCCAGCTCACCAGTGCCGGGACAGACTAACTATGGCTACACCTTC. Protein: CASSPVPGQTNYGYTF.

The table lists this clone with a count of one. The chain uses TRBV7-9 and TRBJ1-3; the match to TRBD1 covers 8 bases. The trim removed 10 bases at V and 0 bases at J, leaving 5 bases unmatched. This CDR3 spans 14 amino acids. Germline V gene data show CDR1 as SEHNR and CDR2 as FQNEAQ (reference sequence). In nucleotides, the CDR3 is TGTGCCAATGACAGGGGAGTCTCTGGAAACACCATATATTTT. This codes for CANDRGVSGNTIYF.

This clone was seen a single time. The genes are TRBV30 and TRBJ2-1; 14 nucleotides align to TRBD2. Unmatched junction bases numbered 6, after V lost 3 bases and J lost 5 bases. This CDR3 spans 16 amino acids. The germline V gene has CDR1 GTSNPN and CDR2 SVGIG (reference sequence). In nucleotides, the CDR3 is TGTGCCTGGAGGGGGACTAGCGGGAGTTTAGACAATGAGCAGTTCTTC. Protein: CAWRGTSGSLDNEQFF.

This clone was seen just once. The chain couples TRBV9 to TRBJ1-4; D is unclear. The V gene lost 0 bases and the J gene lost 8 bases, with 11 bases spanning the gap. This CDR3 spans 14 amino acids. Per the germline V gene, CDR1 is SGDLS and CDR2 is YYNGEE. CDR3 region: CASSVGGRGEKLFF. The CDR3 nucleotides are TGTGCCAGCAGCGTAGGAGGGCGGGGAGAAAAACTGTTTTTT.

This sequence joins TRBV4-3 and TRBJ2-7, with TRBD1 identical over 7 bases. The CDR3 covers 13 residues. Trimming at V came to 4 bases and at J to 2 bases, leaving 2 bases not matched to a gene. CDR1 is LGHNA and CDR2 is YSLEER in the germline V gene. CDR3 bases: TGCGCCAGCAGCCTTGGGACAGCCTACGAGCAGTACTTC. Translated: CASSLGTAYEQYF.

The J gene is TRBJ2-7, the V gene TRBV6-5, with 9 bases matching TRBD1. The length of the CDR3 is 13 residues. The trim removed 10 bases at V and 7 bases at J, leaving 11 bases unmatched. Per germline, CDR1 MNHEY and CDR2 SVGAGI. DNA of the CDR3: TGTGCCACCTGGGACAGGGCAAAAGGGGAGCAGTACTTC. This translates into CATWDRAKGEQYF.

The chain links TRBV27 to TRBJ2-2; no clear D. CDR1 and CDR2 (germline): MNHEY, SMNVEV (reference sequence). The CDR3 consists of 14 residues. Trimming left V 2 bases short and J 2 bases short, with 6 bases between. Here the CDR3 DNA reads TGTGCCAGCAGTTTAGCAGGAAACACCGGGGAGCTGTTTTTT. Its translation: CASSLAGNTGELFF.

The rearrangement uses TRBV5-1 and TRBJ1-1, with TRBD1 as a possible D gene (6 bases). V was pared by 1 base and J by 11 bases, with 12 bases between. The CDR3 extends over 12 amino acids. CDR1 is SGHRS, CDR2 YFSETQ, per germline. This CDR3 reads CASSLKGEWAFF. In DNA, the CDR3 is TGCGCCAGCAGCTTGAAGGGGGAATGGGCTTTCTTT.

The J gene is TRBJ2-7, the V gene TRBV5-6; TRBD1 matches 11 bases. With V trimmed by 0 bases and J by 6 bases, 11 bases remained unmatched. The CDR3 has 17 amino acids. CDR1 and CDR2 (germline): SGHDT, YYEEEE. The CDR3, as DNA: TGTGCCAGCAGCTTGGAGGGACAGGGGGTGATAACAGGCGAGCAGTACTTC. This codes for CASSLEGQGVITGEQYF.

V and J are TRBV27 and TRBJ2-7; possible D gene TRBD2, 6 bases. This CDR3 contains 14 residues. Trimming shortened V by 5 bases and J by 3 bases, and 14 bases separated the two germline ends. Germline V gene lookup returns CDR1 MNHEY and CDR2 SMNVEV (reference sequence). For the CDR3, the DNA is TGTGCCAGCAGTCCTGGACCGGGAGTCTACGAGCAGTACTTC. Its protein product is CASSPGPGVYEQYF.

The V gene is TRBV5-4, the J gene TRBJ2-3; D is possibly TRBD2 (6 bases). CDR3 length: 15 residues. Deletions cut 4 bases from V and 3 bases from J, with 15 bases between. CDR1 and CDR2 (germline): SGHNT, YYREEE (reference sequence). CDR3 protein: CASSPGLPGTDTQYF. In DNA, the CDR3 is TGTGCCAGCAGCCCGGGACTCCCCGGGACAGATACGCAGTATTTT. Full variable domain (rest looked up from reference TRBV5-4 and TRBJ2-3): ETGVTQSPTHLIKTRGQQVTLRCSSQSGHNTVSWYQQALGQGPQFIFQYYREEENGRGNFPPRFSGLQFPNYSSELNVNALELDDSALYLCASSPGLPGTDTQYFGPGTRLTVL.

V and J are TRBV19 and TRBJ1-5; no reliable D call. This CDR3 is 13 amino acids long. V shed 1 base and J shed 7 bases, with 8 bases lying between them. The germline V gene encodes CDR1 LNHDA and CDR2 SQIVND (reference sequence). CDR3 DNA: TGTGCCAGTAGTATAGCGCCGCGGCAGCCCCAGCATTTT. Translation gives CASSIAPRQPQHF.

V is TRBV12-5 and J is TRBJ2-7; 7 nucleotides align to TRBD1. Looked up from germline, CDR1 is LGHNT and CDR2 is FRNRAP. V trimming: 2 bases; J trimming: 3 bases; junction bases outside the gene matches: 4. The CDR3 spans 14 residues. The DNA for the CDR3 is TGTGCTAGTGGTTTGATGACAGGGAACTACGAGCAGTACTTC. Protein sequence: CASGLMTGNYEQYF.

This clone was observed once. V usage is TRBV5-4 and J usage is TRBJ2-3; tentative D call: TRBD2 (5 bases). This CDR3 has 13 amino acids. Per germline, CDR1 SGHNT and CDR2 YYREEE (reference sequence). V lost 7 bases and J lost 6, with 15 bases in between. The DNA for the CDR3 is TGTGCCAGCGGACCCGAGGGCCCGGATACGCAGTATTTT. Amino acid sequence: CASGPEGPDTQYF.

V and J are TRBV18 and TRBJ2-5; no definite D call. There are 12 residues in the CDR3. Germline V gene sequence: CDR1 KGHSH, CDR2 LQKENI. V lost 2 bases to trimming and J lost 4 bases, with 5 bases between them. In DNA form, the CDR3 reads TGTGCCAGCTCACCAACGGGAGAGACCCAGTACTTC. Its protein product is CASSPTGETQYF.

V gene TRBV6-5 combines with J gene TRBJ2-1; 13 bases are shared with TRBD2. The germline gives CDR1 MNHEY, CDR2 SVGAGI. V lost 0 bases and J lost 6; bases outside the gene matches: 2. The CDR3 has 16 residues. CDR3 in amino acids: CASSYSRLAGGNEQFF. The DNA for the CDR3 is TGTGCCAGCAGTTACTCAAGACTAGCGGGGGGCAATGAGCAGTTCTTC.

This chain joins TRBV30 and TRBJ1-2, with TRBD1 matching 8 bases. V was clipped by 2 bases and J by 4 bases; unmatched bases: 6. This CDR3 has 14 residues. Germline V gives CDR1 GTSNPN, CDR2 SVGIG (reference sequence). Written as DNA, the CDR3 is TGTGCCTGGAGTCTGGAACAGGGGGGCTATGGCTACACCTTC. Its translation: CAWSLEQGGYGYTF. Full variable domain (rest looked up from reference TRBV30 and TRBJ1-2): SQTIHQWPATLVQPVGSPLSLECTVEGTSNPNLYWYRQAAGRGLQLLFYSVGIGQISSEVPQNLSASRPQDRQFILSSKKLLLSDSGFYLCAWSLEQGGYGYTFGSGTRLTVV.

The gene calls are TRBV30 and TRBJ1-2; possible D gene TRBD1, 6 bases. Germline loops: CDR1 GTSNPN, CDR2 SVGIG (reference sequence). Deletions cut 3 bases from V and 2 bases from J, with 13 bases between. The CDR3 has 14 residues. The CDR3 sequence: CAWRVRGGNYGYTF. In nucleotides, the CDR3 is TGTGCCTGGAGGGTACGGGGGGGCAACTATGGCTACACCTTC. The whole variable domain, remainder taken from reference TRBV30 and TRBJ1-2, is SQTIHQWPATLVQPVGSPLSLECTVEGTSNPNLYWYRQAAGRGLQLLFYSVGIGQISSEVPQNLSASRPQDRQFILSSKKLLLSDSGFYLCAWRVRGGNYGYTFGSGTRLTVV.

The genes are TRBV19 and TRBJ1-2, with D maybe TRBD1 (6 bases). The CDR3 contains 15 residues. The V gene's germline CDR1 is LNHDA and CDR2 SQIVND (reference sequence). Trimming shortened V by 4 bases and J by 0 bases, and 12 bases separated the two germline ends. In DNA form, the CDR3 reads TGTGCCAGTAGTAGCAGACAGGTTCCTAACTATGGCTACACCTTC. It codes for CASSSRQVPNYGYTF.

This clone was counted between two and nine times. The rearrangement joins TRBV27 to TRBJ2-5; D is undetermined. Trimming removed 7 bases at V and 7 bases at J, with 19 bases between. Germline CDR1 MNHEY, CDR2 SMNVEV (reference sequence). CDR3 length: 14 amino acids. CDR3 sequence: CASTTPSLGGTQYF. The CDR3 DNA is TGTGCCAGCACGACACCCTCATTAGGTGGGACCCAGTACTTC.

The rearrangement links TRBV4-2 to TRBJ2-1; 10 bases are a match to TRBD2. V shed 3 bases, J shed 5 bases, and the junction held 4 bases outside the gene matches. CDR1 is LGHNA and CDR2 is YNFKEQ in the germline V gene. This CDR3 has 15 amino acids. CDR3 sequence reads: CASSQVLAGNNEQFF. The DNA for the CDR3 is TGTGCCAGCAGCCAGGTACTAGCGGGAAACAATGAGCAGTTCTTC.

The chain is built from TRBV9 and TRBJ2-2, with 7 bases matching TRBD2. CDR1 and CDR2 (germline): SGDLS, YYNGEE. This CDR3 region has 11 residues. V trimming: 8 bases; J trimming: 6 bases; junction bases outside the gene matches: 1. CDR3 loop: CASRGAGELFF. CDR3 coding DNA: TGTGCCAGTCGGGGGGCCGGGGAGCTGTTTTTT.

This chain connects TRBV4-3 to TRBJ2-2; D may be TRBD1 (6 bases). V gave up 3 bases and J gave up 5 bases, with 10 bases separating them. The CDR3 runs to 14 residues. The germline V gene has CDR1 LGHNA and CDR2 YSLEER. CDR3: CASSQIQGTGELFF. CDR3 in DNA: TGCGCCAGCAGCCAGATACAGGGAACCGGGGAGCTGTTTTTT.

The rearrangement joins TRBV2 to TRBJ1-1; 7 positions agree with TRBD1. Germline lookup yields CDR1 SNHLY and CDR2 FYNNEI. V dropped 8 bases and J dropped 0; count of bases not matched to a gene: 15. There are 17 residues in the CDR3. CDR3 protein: CASDDLTGKKVNTEAFF. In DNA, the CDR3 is TGTGCCAGCGACGACCTGACAGGGAAAAAGGTGAACACTGAAGCTTTCTTT.

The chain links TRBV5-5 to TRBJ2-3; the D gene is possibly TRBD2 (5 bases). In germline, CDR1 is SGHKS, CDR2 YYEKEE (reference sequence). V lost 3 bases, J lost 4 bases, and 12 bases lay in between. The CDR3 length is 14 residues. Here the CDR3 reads CASSSYPGADTQYF. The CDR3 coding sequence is TGTGCCAGCAGCTCCTACCCCGGGGCAGATACGCAGTATTTT.

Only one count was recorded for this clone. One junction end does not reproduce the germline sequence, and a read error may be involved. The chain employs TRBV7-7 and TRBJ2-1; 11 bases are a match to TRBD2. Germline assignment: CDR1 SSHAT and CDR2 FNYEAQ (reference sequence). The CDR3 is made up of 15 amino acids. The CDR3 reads CASSLDGLAGTEQFF. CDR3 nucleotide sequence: TGTGCTAGCAGCTTAGACGGACTAGCGGGTACTGAGCAGTTCTTC.